The rows below give T cell receptor beta chains drawn from one sample of a study of blood T cell repertoires in COVID-19. TCRdb's copy holds only in-frame clones and misses some; the assay was immunoSEQ multiplex PCR. The sample shows tens of thousands of clones, 87% of them seen only once. The sequenced sample consisted of peripheral blood. The receptors derive from a male donor with acute or convalescent COVID-19. CDR3s include the opening cysteine and the closing phenylalanine or tryptophan. D genes are given only for firm matches. Some rows mark clone size as missing; the rest say once, few, many or name a class of expanded clone.

TRBV6-5	TRBD1	TRBJ1-5	-	CASIFSAGGEQPQHF	TGTGCCAGCATCTTCTCGGCAGGGGGCGAGCAGCCCCAGCATTTT
TRBV6-1	-	TRBJ2-5	-	CASSEVRGETQYF	TGTGCCAGCAGTGAAGTCCGGGGAGAGACCCAGTACTTC
TRBV5-1	-	TRBJ1-2	-	CASSPTGTSYGYTF	TGCGCCAGCAGCCCTACCGGGACTAGCTATGGCTACACCTTC
TRBV5-1	TRBD1	TRBJ2-2	once	CASSSGQGATGELFF	TGCGCCAGCAGCTCCGGACAGGGGGCGACCGGGGAGCTGTTTTTT
TRBV6-5	-	TRBJ1-2	-	CASSPREGSNYGYTF	TGTGCCAGCAGTCCCCGGGAGGGATCTAACTATGGCTACACCTTC
TRBV5-1	TRBD2	TRBJ2-5	-	CASSTSLAGGRETQYF	TGCGCCAGCAGCACTTCCCTAGCGGGGGGACGAGAGACCCAGTACTTC
TRBV28	-	TRBJ2-3	-	CASLGGGTDTQYF	TGTGCCAGCCTAGGCGGCGGCACAGATACGCAGTATTTT
TRBV5-6	-	TRBJ1-2	-	CASSTGGATNYGYTF	TGTGCCAGCAGCACGGGGGGCGCAACTAACTATGGCTACACCTTC
TRBV7-6	TRBD1	TRBJ1-4	-	CASSPDRAGTNEKLFF	TGTGCCAGCAGCCCCGACAGGGCAGGGACTAATGAAAAACTGTTTTTT
TRBV5-1	TRBD1	TRBJ1-3	few	CASSLGDRGTGNTIYF	TGCGCCAGCAGCTTGGGGGACAGGGGAACTGGAAACACCATATATTTT
TRBV2	TRBD1	TRBJ2-7	-	CASSAGTGSYEQYF	TGTGCCAGCAGTGCGGGGACAGGGTCCTACGAGCAGTACTTC
TRBV5-1	-	TRBJ2-2	-	CASSLYSAGMNTGELFF	TGCGCCAGCAGCTTGTATTCGGCAGGGATGAACACCGGGGAGCTGTTTTTT
TRBV5-6	TRBD1	TRBJ1-4	-	CASSLTGTVNEKLFF	TGTGCCAGCAGCCTAACCGGGACAGTTAATGAAAAACTGTTTTTT
TRBV7-3	-	TRBJ2-1	few	CASSNPTDNEQFF	TGTGCCAGCAGCAATCCGACAGACAATGAGCAGTTCTTC
TRBV5-4	TRBD2	TRBJ2-5	-	CASSLTSGEETQYF	TGTGCCAGCAGCTTGACTAGCGGGGAAGAGACCCAGTACTTC
TRBV10-3	-	TRBJ1-3	-	CAISEGSSGNTIYF	TGTGCCATCAGTGAGGGCAGCTCTGGAAACACCATATATTTT
TRBV5-1	-	TRBJ2-1	-	CASSLGPNEQFF	TGCGCCAGCAGCTTGGGGCCTAATGAGCAGTTCTTC
TRBV14	-	TRBJ1-1	once	CASSQRLSEAFF	TGTGCCAGCAGCCAGCGACTGTCTGAAGCTTTCTTT
TRBV6-5	-	TRBJ1-6	-	CASRPGVDSPLHF	TGTGCCAGCAGGCCAGGGGTTGATTCACCCCTCCACTTT
TRBV6-5	TRBD1	TRBJ1-1	-	CASSYPGGSNTEAFF	TGTGCCAGCAGTTACCCAGGGGGCTCGAACACTGAAGCTTTCTTT
TRBV5-5	-	TRBJ2-7	-	CASSSLQGRGHEQYF	TGTGCCAGCAGCTCCCTGCAGGGAAGAGGCCACGAGCAGTACTTC
TRBV18	TRBD1	TRBJ2-1	-	CASSPLPGTGTANEQFF	TGTGCCAGCTCACCACTACCCGGGACAGGGACGGCGAATGAGCAGTTCTTC
TRBV7-7	-	TRBJ1-1	-	CASSLDGAANTEAFF	TGTGCCAGCAGCTTAGATGGGGCCGCGAACACTGAAGCTTTCTTT
TRBV27	-	TRBJ2-1	-	CASMRAGILNNEQFF	TGTGCCAGCATGCGAGCGGGCATACTAAACAATGAGCAGTTCTTC
TRBV5-5	TRBD2	TRBJ2-3	-	CASSGGGLPYTDTQYF	TGTGCCAGCAGCGGGGGGGGACTCCCCTACACAGATACGCAGTATTTT
TRBV6-5	TRBD1	TRBJ1-5	once	CASSRTGVQPQHF	TGTGCCAGCAGCCGGACAGGGGTTCAGCCCCAGCATTTT
TRBV6-5	-	TRBJ2-5	once	CASNPLGQGLETQYF	TGTGCCAGCAACCCCCTCGGCCAGGGTTTGGAGACCCAGTACTTC
TRBV15	TRBD2	TRBJ2-7	once	CATSPGGVLNYEQYF	TGTGCCACCAGCCCGGGGGGGGTTCTAAACTACGAGCAGTACTTC
TRBV5-1	TRBD1	TRBJ1-6	-	CASSKGQGAISPLHF	TGCGCCAGCAGCAAGGGACAGGGGGCAATTTCACCCCTCCACTTT
TRBV29-1	TRBD1	TRBJ2-7	-	CSVQGAYEQYF	TGCAGCGTACAGGGGGCCTACGAGCAGTACTTC
TRBV19	TRBD2	TRBJ2-3	once	CASSAGLVRADTQYF	TGTGCCAGTAGTGCGGGACTAGTCAGGGCAGATACGCAGTATTTT
TRBV20-1	-	TRBJ2-5	few	CSAIRAETQYF	TGCAGTGCCATCAGGGCGGAGACCCAGTACTTC
TRBV5-1	-	TRBJ2-2	-	CASSLKLTGELFF	TGCGCCAGCAGCTTGAAGCTGACCGGGGAGCTGTTTTTT
TRBV3-1/TRBV3-2	-	TRBJ2-2	once	CASSPLNAGELFF	TGTGCCAGCAGCCCCCTTAATGCCGGGGAGCTGTTTTTT
TRBV2	-	TRBJ1-2	-	CASSGPKFSGGYTF	TGTGCCAGCAGTGGCCCTAAGTTCTCGGGTGGCTACACCTTC
TRBV19	-	TRBJ2-7	-	CASSIQGGYEQYF	TGTGCCAGTAGTATCCAGGGGGGCTACGAGCAGTACTTC
TRBV4-1	-	TRBJ1-2	-	CASSQDGNYGYTF	TGCGCCAGCAGCCAAGACGGTAACTATGGCTACACCTTC
TRBV7-2	-	TRBJ2-1	-	CASSLGTFNEQFF	TGTGCCAGCAGCTTAGGCACATTCAATGAGCAGTTCTTC
TRBV30	TRBD2	TRBJ2-6	-	CAWSPGGTRANVLTF	TGTGCCTGGAGTCCCGGGGGGACGAGGGCCAACGTCCTGACTTTC
TRBV10-3	-	TRBJ1-1	-	CAISGEGSTEAFF	TGTGCCATCAGTGGGGAAGGGAGCACTGAAGCTTTCTTT
TRBV5-4	TRBD2	TRBJ2-1	-	CASSLAGGGGPNEQFF	TGTGCCAGCAGCTTGGCGGGCGGGGGGGGACCCAATGAGCAGTTCTTC
TRBV7-9	-	TRBJ2-7	-	CASSATSPSEQYF	TGTGCCAGCAGCGCAACTTCCCCTAGCGAGCAGTACTTC
TRBV6-5	TRBD2	TRBJ2-1	-	CASSYHGTSGYNEQFF	TGTGCCAGCAGTTACCACGGGACTAGCGGGTACAATGAGCAGTTCTTC
TRBV5-1	-	TRBJ1-1	-	CASSGSNTEAFF	TGCGCCAGCAGCGGCTCGAACACTGAAGCTTTCTTT
TRBV7-9	TRBD2	TRBJ2-1	-	CATLLGSGGSYNEQFF	TGTGCCACCCTCCTGGGCTCGGGGGGATCCTACAATGAGCAGTTCTTC
TRBV2	TRBD1	TRBJ1-2	-	CARQGAQGYGYTF	TGTGCCAGACAGGGGGCGCAGGGCTATGGCTACACCTTC
TRBV18	TRBD1	TRBJ1-1	few	CASSSGTENTEAFF	TGTGCCAGCTCGTCCGGGACAGAGAACACTGAAGCTTTCTTT
TRBV5-5	-	TRBJ1-4	-	CASSTGGRRDEKLFF	TGTGCCAGCAGTACCGGGGGGAGAAGGGATGAAAAACTGTTTTTT
TRBV14	-	TRBJ2-5	-	CASSPTWETQYF	TGTGCCAGCAGCCCAACTTGGGAGACCCAGTACTTC
TRBV9	TRBD1	TRBJ2-5	-	CASSPLGTGGLETQYF	TGTGCCAGCAGCCCCCTGGGGACAGGGGGCTTAGAGACCCAGTACTTC
TRBV2	-	TRBJ2-4	-	CASSEVGPLPGTKNIQYF	TGTGCCAGCAGTGAGGTTGGACCCCTCCCGGGAACCAAAAACATTCAGTACTTC
TRBV6-1	-	TRBJ1-6	-	CASSERWSSNSPLHF	TGTGCCAGCAGTGAACGGTGGAGTAGTAATTCACCCCTCCACTTT
TRBV2	TRBD1	TRBJ2-1	-	CASSEETGNSNEQFF	TGTGCCAGCAGTGAAGAGACAGGGAATAGCAATGAGCAGTTCTTC